These 19 T cell receptor beta chains came from one sample sequenced in a study of shared clonotypes between healthy human individuals. Sequencing used immunoSEQ multiplex PCR; TCRdb keeps in-frame clones, though not all of them. The table has approximately 530,000 clones, around 96% seen once. The sample consisted of naive CD4+ T cells sorted from blood. Subset described: CD45RA+ positively selected. These receptors originate from a woman aged 25-40 years in good health.

V usage is TRBV27 and J usage is TRBJ2-7; 10 bases agree with TRBD2. Trimming cost V 5 bases and J 2 bases; bases outside gene matches: 24. This CDR3 is built from 21 residues. Germline CDR1 and CDR2: MNHEY and SMNVEV (reference sequence). The CDR3 spells CASSLRVLAGDEQHQTYEQYF. The CDR3 nucleotides read TGTGCCAGCAGTCTCCGAGTTCTAGCGGGAGATGAACAACATCAGACCTACGAGCAGTACTTC.

This chain connects TRBV19 to TRBJ1-5; D not resolved. V dropped 7 bases and J dropped 4 bases, with 17 bases sitting between them. Germline values: CDR1 LNHDA, CDR2 SQIVND (reference sequence). The CDR3 has 15 amino acids. DNA for the CDR3: TGTGCCAGTACCCGATGGCGCAGCGGAAATCAGCCCCAGCATTTT. Amino acids: CASTRWRSGNQPQHF. Using reference TRBV19 and TRBJ1-5 for the parts outside the CDR3, the full variable domain is DGGITQSPKYLFRKEGQNVTLSCEQNLNHDAMYWYRQDPGQGLRLIYYSQIVNDFQKGDIAEGYSVSREKKESFPLTVTSAQKNPTAFYLCASTRWRSGNQPQHFGDGTRLSIL.

This chain connects TRBV28 to TRBJ2-7; weak D call: TRBD2 (5 bases). Germline CDR1 reads MDHEN; CDR2 reads SYDVKM. The CDR3 has 13 amino acids. V was trimmed by 9 bases and J by 7 bases, leaving 19 bases between them. CDR3 sequence (DNA): TGTGCCAGTGGAGGCCCGGGTAGCAATGAGCAGTACTTC. Translated, it gives CASGGPGSNEQYF.

The gene calls are TRBV28 and TRBJ1-1; no firm D call. The V end was cut by 3 bases, the J end by 0 bases, with 8 bases between. The length of the CDR3 is 14 residues. Germline V gives CDR1 MDHEN, CDR2 SYDVKM. The CDR3 DNA reads TGTGCCAGCAGTTTCGGTCAAGTGAACACTGAAGCTTTCTTT. Its translation: CASSFGQVNTEAFF.

The V call is TRBV29-1, the J call TRBJ2-6; possible D gene TRBD1, 6 bases. The CDR3 sequence is 17 residues long. Germline V CDR1 and CDR2: SQVTM, ANQGSEA. V was clipped by 1 base and J by 4 bases, with 17 bases between them. The CDR3 here is CSVEGWGRGNGANVLTF. In nucleotides, the CDR3 is TGCAGCGTTGAAGGCTGGGGCAGGGGAAACGGGGCCAACGTCCTGACTTTC. The full variable domain, with the rest looked up from reference TRBV29-1 and TRBJ2-6, is SAVISQKPSRDICQRGTSLTIQCQVDSQVTMMFWYRQQPGQSLTLIATANQGSEATYESGFVIDKFPISRPNLTFSTLTVSNMSPEDSSIYLCSVEGWGRGNGANVLTFGAGSRLTVL.

The gene calls are TRBV7-6 and TRBJ2-7; D may be TRBD2 (6 bases). Germline V gene sequence: CDR1 SGHVS, CDR2 FNYEAQ. Deletions cut 4 bases from V and 6 bases from J, with 28 bases between. This CDR3 region has 18 residues. The CDR3 loop is CASSSEMPTRLRPIEQYF. CDR3 nucleotide sequence: TGTGCCAGCAGCTCGGAAATGCCGACTAGATTACGACCGATCGAGCAGTACTTC.

The V and J genes are TRBV13 and TRBJ2-1; the D is unclear. This CDR3 has 12 residues. The V gene's germline CDR1 is PRHDT and CDR2 FYEKMQ (reference sequence). V dropped 5 bases and J dropped 5 bases, with 7 bases sitting between them. CDR3 sequence (DNA): TGTGCCAGCAGCCACCAAAACAATGAGCAGTTCTTC. Its protein product is CASSHQNNEQFF.

The chain uses TRBV6-5 and TRBJ1-5, with no clear D. In germline, CDR1 is MNHEY, CDR2 SVGAGI. The V and J ends lost 5 bases and 7 bases respectively, with 18 bases between them. This CDR3 region has 15 residues. In DNA form, the CDR3 reads TGTGCCAGCAGTCTCTCCGGGCCCCCGGGGCAGCCCCAGCATTTT. Protein sequence: CASSLSGPPGQPQHF.

J is TRBJ1-1 and V is TRBV27; 8 bases match TRBD1. CDR3 length: 14 residues. Germline CDR1 and CDR2: MNHEY and SMNVEV (reference sequence). J lost 5 bases, V lost 6 bases, and 8 bases had no gene match. The CDR3 reads CASRPDRGGTEAFF. The CDR3 region has the DNA TGTGCCAGCAGACCAGACAGGGGAGGAACTGAAGCTTTCTTT.

In DNA, the CDR3 is TGTGCCAGCAGCCGCTGGACTAGCGGGAGGACCAGGTGGGAGCAGTACTTC. Amino acid sequence: CASSRWTSGRTRWEQYF. The chain combines TRBV7-2 with TRBJ2-7; 14 bases agree with TRBD2. Looked up from germline, CDR1 is SGHTA and CDR2 is FQGNSA. After removal of 5 bases from V and 7 bases from J, the junction contained 13 bases not matched to a gene. The CDR3 is 17 residues long.

This clone was seen only a few times. The chain has TRBV19 and TRBJ1-4; no clear D gene. CDR1 and CDR2 (germline): LNHDA, SQIVND (reference sequence). The V gene lost 3 bases and the J gene lost 10 bases, with 15 bases spanning the gap. CDR3 length equals 14 residues. CDR3 loop: CASSIGPEAVKLFF. CDR3 nucleotides: TGTGCCAGTAGTATTGGGCCGGAGGCGGTAAAACTGTTTTTT.

The chain employs TRBV30 and TRBJ2-7, with TRBD1 identical over 9 bases. V lost 3 bases and J lost 2; bases outside the gene matches: 5. The CDR3 runs 14 residues. In germline, CDR1 is GTSNPN, CDR2 SVGIG (reference sequence). DNA for the CDR3: TGTGCCTGGAGGAGGACAGGGGAGACCTACGAGCAGTACTTC. Translation: CAWRRTGETYEQYF.

J is TRBJ1-3 and V is TRBV28; D not certain. V was trimmed by 2 bases and J by 7 bases, leaving 12 bases between them. The germline gives CDR1 MDHEN, CDR2 SYDVKM. The CDR3 runs to 14 residues. The DNA of the CDR3 is TGTGCCAGCAGTTTACACGGGGATAGGAACACCATATATTTT. Translation gives CASSLHGDRNTIYF.

The chain carries TRBV27 and TRBJ2-7; D gene uncertain. Between the trimmed V and J ends, which lost 5 bases and 0 bases, there was a span of 11 bases. This CDR3 is built from 14 residues. CDR1 and CDR2 (germline): MNHEY, SMNVEV (reference sequence). The CDR3 loop reads CASSRGRISYEQYF. CDR3 DNA sequence: TGTGCCAGCAGTCGCGGACGGATCTCCTACGAGCAGTACTTC.

The V call is TRBV19, the J call TRBJ1-1, with TRBD1 as a possible D gene (5 bases). The CDR3 consists of 13 residues. V was pared by 5 bases and J by 1 base, with 8 bases between. The germline gives CDR1 LNHDA, CDR2 SQIVND (reference sequence). CDR3 protein: CASSWGQNTEAFF. CDR3 sequence (DNA): TGTGCCAGTAGTTGGGGCCAGAACACTGAAGCTTTCTTT.

The chain links TRBV5-4 to TRBJ2-6, with TRBD1 matching over 7 bases. CDR3 length: 17 amino acids. Germline loops: CDR1 SGHNT, CDR2 YYREEE (reference sequence). After removal of 8 bases from V and 0 bases from J, the junction contained 11 bases not matched to a gene. CDR3 DNA: TGTGCCAGTGGTACAGGGGAATTTCCCTCTGGGGCCAACGTCCTGACTTTC. Residues: CASGTGEFPSGANVLTF.

The V call is TRBV10-1, the J call TRBJ2-7, with 12 nucleotides matching TRBD1. V lost 8 bases to trimming and J lost 11 bases; unmatched junction nucleotides: 13. There are 14 residues in the CDR3. Germline V gives CDR1 WNHNN, CDR2 SYGVQD (reference sequence). CDR3 protein: CASGTGTGGLSKYF. CDR3 nucleotide sequence: TGCGCCAGCGGTACCGGGACAGGGGGCCTTAGCAAGTACTTC.

The V gene is TRBV18, the J gene TRBJ2-7; D is unclear. Germline CDR1 KGHSH, CDR2 LQKENI. Trimming stripped 6 bases from V and 1 base from J, with 7 bases between. CDR3 size: 12 residues. The CDR3 spells CASSHESYEQYF. The CDR3 DNA sequence: TGTGCCAGCTCCCACGAATCCTACGAGCAGTACTTC.

CDR3 sequence reads: CASSLGGYQPQHF. The CDR3 DNA sequence: TGTGCCAGCAGCCTAGGAGGGTATCAGCCCCAGCATTTT. J is TRBJ1-5 and V is TRBV11-2; D ambiguous. This CDR3 is 13 amino acids long. Between the trimmed V and J ends, which lost 5 bases and 5 bases, there was a span of 10 bases. Germline assignment: CDR1 SGHAT and CDR2 FQNNGV.